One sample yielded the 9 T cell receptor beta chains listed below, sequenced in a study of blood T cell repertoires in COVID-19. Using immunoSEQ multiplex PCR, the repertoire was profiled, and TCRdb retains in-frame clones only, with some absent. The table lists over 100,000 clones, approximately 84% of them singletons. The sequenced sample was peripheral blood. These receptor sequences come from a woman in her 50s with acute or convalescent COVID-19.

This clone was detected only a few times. In DNA form, the CDR3 reads TGTGCCAGCAGCCAAGTAATCACCCCGGGACAGGGACCCGTGGAGCAGTTCTTC. Protein: CASSQVITPGQGPVEQFF. V usage is TRBV4-2 and J usage is TRBJ2-1; 9 bases match TRBD1. This CDR3 has 18 residues. Trimming removed 1 base from V and 10 bases from J; junction bases left unmatched: 17. From germline, CDR1 is LGHNA and CDR2 YNFKEQ.

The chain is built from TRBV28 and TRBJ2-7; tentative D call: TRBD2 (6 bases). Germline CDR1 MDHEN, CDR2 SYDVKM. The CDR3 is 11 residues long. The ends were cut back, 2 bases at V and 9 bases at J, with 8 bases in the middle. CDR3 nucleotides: TGTGCCAGCAGTTTAATGGGAGGGCAGTACTTC. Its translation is CASSLMGGQYF.

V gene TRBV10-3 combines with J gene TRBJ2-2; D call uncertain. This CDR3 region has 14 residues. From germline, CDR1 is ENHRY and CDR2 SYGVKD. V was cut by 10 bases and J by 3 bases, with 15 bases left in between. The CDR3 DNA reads TGTGCCACCCTACGGGTGAAGGACACCGGGGAGCTGTTTTTT. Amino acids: CATLRVKDTGELFF.

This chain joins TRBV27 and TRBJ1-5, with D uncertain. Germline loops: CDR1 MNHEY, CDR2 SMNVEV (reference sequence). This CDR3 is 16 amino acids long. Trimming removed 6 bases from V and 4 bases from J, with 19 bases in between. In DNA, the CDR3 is TGTGCCAGCAGCTCCCTGGGCGGGTCGAGGAATCAGCCCCAGCATTTT. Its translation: CASSSLGGSRNQPQHF.

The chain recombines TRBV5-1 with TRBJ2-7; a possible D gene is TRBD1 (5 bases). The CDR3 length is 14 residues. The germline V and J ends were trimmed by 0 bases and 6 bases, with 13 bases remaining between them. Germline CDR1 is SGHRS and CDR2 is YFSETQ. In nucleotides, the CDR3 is TGCGCCAGCAGCTTGGGGGGCCTAGGCTCCGAGCAGTACTTC. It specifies CASSLGGLGSEQYF.

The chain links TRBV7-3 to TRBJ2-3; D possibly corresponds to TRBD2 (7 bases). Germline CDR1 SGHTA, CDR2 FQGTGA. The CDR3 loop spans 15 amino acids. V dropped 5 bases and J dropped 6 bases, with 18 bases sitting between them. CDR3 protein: CASSPTGGRSDTQYF. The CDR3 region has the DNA TGTGCCAGCAGCCCAACCGGGGGGCGCTCGGATACGCAGTATTTT.

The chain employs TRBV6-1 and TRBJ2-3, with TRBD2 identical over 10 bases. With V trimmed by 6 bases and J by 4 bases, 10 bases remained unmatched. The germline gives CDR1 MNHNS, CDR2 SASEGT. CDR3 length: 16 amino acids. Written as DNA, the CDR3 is TGTGCCAGCAGCGAAAACATAGCGGGGGGCGCAGATACGCAGTATTTT. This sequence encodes CASSENIAGGADTQYF.

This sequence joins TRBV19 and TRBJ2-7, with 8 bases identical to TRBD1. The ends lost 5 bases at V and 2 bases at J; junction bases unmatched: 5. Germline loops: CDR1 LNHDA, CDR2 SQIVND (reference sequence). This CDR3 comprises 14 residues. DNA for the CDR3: TGTGCCAGTAGTGCCGCGACAGGGGCCTACGAGCAGTACTTC. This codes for CASSAATGAYEQYF.

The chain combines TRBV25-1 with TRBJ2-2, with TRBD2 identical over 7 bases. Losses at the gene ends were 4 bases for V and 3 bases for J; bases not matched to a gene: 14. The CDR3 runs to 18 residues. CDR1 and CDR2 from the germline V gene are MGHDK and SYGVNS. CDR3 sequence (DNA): TGTGCCAGCAGTGGAAGATTCGGGACTAACTACGACACCGGGGAGCTGTTTTTT. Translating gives CASSGRFGTNYDTGELFF.